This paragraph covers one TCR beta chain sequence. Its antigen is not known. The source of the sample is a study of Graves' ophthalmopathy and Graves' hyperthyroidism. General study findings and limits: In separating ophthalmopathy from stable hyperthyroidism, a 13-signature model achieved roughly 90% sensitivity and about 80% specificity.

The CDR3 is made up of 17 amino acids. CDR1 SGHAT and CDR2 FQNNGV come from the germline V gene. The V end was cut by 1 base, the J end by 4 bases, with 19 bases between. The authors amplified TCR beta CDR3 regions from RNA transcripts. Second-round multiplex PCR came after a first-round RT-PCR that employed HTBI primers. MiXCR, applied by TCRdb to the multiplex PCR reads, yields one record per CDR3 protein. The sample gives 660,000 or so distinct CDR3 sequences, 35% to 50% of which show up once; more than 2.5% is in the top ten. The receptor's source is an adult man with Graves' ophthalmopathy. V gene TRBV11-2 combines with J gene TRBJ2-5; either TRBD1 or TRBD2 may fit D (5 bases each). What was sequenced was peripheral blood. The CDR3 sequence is CASSLVFEGNRPETQYF. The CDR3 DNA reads TGTGCCAGCAGCTTAGTGTTTGAGGGGAACCGCCCAGAGACCCAGTACTTC.